A selection of T cell receptor beta chains follows, all from one sample in a study of post-analysis software for immune sequencing data. TCRdb used MiXCR to reprocess the PCR reads, holding one entry per CDR3 protein. The sample records over 700,000 distinct CDR3 sequences, approximately 30% being singletons. The material sequenced was blood. The receptor set was obtained from a girl aged 5 to 17 with multiple sclerosis. The CDR3 runs from the conserved cysteine through the conserved F or W. The D gene is left open where the match is weak. Not all rows give a size; the values are once, few, many and, for expanded clones, a class.

j_call clone_size cdr3_length v_call d_call cdr3_aa cdr3_nt
TRBJ1-5 few 13 TRBV13 TRBD1 CASSTRQGQPQHF TGTGCCAGCAGCACAAGACAGGGTCAGCCCCAGCATTTT
TRBJ2-1 few 15 TRBV7-9 TRBD2 CASSPVRGGLNEQFF TGTGCCAGCAGCCCGGTGCGGGGGGGCCTCAATGAGCAGTTCTTC
TRBJ2-5 NA 14 TRBV5-1 NA CASSSDPGKETQYF TGCGCCAGCAGCTCAGATCCCGGGAAAGAGACCCAGTACTTC
TRBJ2-7 few 14 TRBV7-8 TRBD1 CASSSQQGAYEQYF TGTGCCAGCAGCTCTCAACAGGGGGCTTACGAGCAGTACTTC
TRBJ1-4 NA 15 TRBV5-1 TRBD1 CASSDWTGSNEKLFF TGCGCCAGCAGCGATTGGACAGGAAGTAATGAAAAACTGTTTTTT
TRBJ1-6 NA 15 TRBV11-2 TRBD1 CASSDGQGLNSPLHF TGTGCCAGCAGCGACGGACAGGGTTTAAATTCACCCCTCCACTTT
TRBJ2-7 few 12 TRBV20-1 TRBD2 CSAGPGGDEQYF TGCAGTGCTGGCCCGGGGGGGGACGAGCAGTACTTC
TRBJ1-5 NA 13 TRBV20-1 NA CSAIPNSNQPQHF TGCAGTGCTATCCCTAATAGCAATCAGCCCCAGCATTTT
TRBJ1-1 NA 14 TRBV20-1 NA CSATPTAMNTEAFF TGCAGTGCTACCCCGACAGCAATGAACACTGAAGCTTTCTTT
TRBJ1-1 few 13 TRBV28 NA CASSLHRGTEAFF TGTGCCAGCAGTTTACACCGCGGGACTGAAGCTTTCTTT
TRBJ2-7 few 14 TRBV7-2 NA CASSYASGGMNQYF TGTGCCAGCAGTTATGCAAGTGGGGGCATGAATCAGTACTTC
TRBJ1-2 NA 12 TRBV7-2 NA CASSHTAGGYTF TGTGCCAGCAGCCACACGGCAGGTGGCTACACCTTC
TRBJ1-1 NA 13 TRBV29-1 NA CSVKDGGNTEAFF TGCAGCGTTAAAGACGGGGGGAACACTGAAGCTTTCTTT
TRBJ1-5 NA 14 TRBV19 NA CASRHSYSNQPQHF TGTGCCAGTCGACACTCCTATAGCAATCAGCCCCAGCATTTT
TRBJ2-7 NA 15 TRBV10-3 NA CAISEPDGSAYEQYF TGTGCCATCAGTGAGCCGGACGGGTCAGCCTACGAGCAGTACTTC
TRBJ2-7 NA 16 TRBV6-2/TRBV6-3 NA CASSSPIEENPYEQYF TGTGCCAGCAGTTCCCCAATAGAGGAGAACCCCTACGAGCAGTACTTC
TRBJ1-2 NA 15 TRBV29-1 NA CSVEGRRGRGYGYIF TGCAGCGTTGAAGGGCGGAGGGGACGGGGCTATGGCTACATCTTC
TRBJ2-5 NA 13 TRBV28 NA CASMGRTEETQYF TGTGCCAGCATGGGCAGGACAGAAGAGACCCAGTACTTC
TRBJ2-1 NA 14 TRBV20-1 TRBD2 CSARLTLAGREQFF TGCAGTGCTAGATTGACGCTAGCGGGGAGGGAGCAGTTCTTC
TRBJ1-5 many 15 TRBV20-1 NA CSARRTVGSGQPQHF TGCAGTGCTCGAAGAACGGTTGGTTCGGGGCAGCCCCAGCATTTT
TRBJ2-1 NA 12 TRBV20-1 NA CSASSTYNEQFF TGCAGTGCTAGTTCCACCTACAATGAGCAGTTCTTC
TRBJ2-7 NA 14 TRBV6-2/TRBV6-3 NA CASKEPGRYYEQYF TGTGCCAGCAAGGAACCGGGACGTTACTACGAGCAGTACTTC
TRBJ1-2 NA 15 TRBV28 NA CASSLRGSVGYGYTF TGTGCCAGCAGTTTAAGGGGGAGTGTGGGCTATGGCTACACCTTC
TRBJ2-5 NA 16 TRBV6-2/TRBV6-3 TRBD2 CASSYLGLAGENEQYF TGTGCCAGCAGTTACCTCGGACTAGCGGGAGAGAATGAGCAGTACTTC
TRBJ2-2 NA 15 TRBV20-1 TRBD2 CSAPILAGGTGELFF TGCAGTGCTCCCATTCTAGCGGGAGGTACCGGGGAGCTGTTTTTT
TRBJ2-3 NA 19 TRBV6-4 TRBD2 CASSEGLAGGPSSTDTQYF TGTGCCAGCAGTGAGGGACTAGCGGGAGGTCCCTCTAGCACAGATACGCAGTATTTT
TRBJ2-6 NA 16 TRBV7-2 NA CASSSRAGSGANVLTF TGTGCCAGCAGCTCTCGGGCGGGTTCTGGGGCCAACGTCCTGACTTTC
TRBJ1-2 NA 15 TRBV27 TRBD1 CASSFRQGHSYGYTF TGTGCCAGCAGTTTCAGACAGGGCCACTCCTATGGCTACACCTTC
TRBJ2-1 many 14 TRBV7-9 NA CASSLTDNYNEQFF TGTGCCAGCAGCTTAACGGACAATTACAATGAGCAGTTCTTC
TRBJ2-5 NA 14 TRBV20-1 TRBD2 CSAREKLAGVKQYF TGCAGTGCTAGAGAGAAACTAGCGGGAGTGAAGCAGTACTTC
TRBJ2-4 few 17 TRBV7-9 TRBD1 CAGSYRDRGLSRDIQYF TGTGCCGGCAGCTACCGGGACAGGGGACTATCACGGGACATTCAGTACTTC
TRBJ1-1 NA 18 TRBV20-1 TRBD1 CSANPIKQGAGLNTEAFF TGCAGTGCCAACCCAATAAAACAGGGGGCAGGTCTTAACACTGAAGCTTTCTTT
TRBJ2-7 NA 13 TRBV20-1 NA CSASPEIRDEQYF TGCAGTGCTAGTCCAGAAATCCGGGACGAGCAGTACTTC